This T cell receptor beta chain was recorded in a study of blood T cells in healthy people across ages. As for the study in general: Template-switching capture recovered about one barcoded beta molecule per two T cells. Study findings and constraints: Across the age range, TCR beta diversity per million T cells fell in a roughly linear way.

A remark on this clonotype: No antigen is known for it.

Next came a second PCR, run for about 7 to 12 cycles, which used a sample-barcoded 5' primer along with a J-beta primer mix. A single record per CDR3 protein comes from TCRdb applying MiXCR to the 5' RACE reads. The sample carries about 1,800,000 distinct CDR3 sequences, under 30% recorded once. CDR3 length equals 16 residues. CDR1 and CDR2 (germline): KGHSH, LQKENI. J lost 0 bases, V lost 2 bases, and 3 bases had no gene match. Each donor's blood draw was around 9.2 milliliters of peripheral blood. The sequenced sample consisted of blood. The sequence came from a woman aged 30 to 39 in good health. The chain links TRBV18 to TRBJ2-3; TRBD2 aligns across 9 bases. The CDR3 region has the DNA TGTGCCAGCTCACCATCCGGACTAGCGAGCACAGATACGCAGTATTTT. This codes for CASSPSGLASTDTQYF.